This TCR beta chain was obtained from a study of blood T cells in healthy people across ages. It was with a sample-barcoded 5' primer and a J-beta primer mix that a second PCR of roughly 6 to 12 cycles was run. Each CDR3 protein is one row after TCRdb ran MiXCR on the 5' RACE reads. The sample includes 600,000 to 1,000,000 distinct CDR3 sequences, roughly 60% of them seen just once. PBMCs, at least 7 million per sample, were isolated. Broader study findings: Observed TCR beta diversity per million T cells went down as age went up. This fall followed a roughly linear course with age. It was held that the diversity estimates obtained from one million T cells were underestimates.

To note about this clonotype: Its antigen is unknown.

The CDR3 length is 12 residues. V lost 6 bases to trimming and J lost 0 bases, with 6 bases between them. The chain carries TRBV12-3 or TRBV12-4 and TRBJ2-7; D unclear. The TCR originated in a man aged 25 to 40 in good health. The sequencing input was blood. In nucleotides, the CDR3 is TGTGCCAGCAGGAAGAGCTCCTACGAGCAGTACTTC. This codes for CASRKSSYEQYF.